This entry is about one T cell receptor (beta chain). The assay was immunoSEQ multiplex PCR, and TCRdb's table has in-frame clones only and misses some. Of approximately 130,000 clones in the sample, roughly 97% were seen once. The data originate from a study of T cell changes during pregnancy in multiple sclerosis. From germline, CDR1 is SQVTM and CDR2 ANQGSEA. CDR3 length equals 10 residues. V dropped 7 bases and J dropped 4 bases, with 7 bases sitting between them. Sequencing was performed on peripheral blood, taken after pregnancy. The sequence was collected from a female donor with multiple sclerosis, enrolled in a pregnancy study. This sequence joins TRBV29-1 and TRBJ2-5, with TRBD1 as a possible D gene (6 bases). The CDR3 nucleotides read TGCAGCGGAGGGGGAGAGACCCAGTACTTC. Translated: CSGGGETQYF.